The 29 T cell receptor beta chains below were found in one sample sequenced in a study of blood T cell repertoires in COVID-19. Sequenced by immunoSEQ multiplex PCR; TCRdb stores in-frame clones only, minus some. The sample consists of approximately 300,000 clones, roughly 83% of them appearing once. The sample taken for sequencing was peripheral blood. The source is a woman aged 45-60 years with acute or convalescent COVID-19.

V usage is TRBV10-3 and J usage is TRBJ1-6; the match to TRBD1 covers 11 bases. The V gene end was trimmed by 6 bases and the J gene end by 10 bases; junction bases not matched to a gene: 8. Germline assignment: CDR1 ENHRY and CDR2 SYGVKD. This CDR3 has 15 amino acids. As DNA, the CDR3 is TGTGCCATCAGAACACCGGGACAGGGGGTATCACCCCTCCACTTT. As protein: CAIRTPGQGVSPLHF.

This chain links TRBV27 with TRBJ1-4; D not certain. The CDR3 consists of 13 residues. CDR1 MNHEY and CDR2 SMNVEV come from the germline V gene (reference sequence). Trimming shortened V by 4 bases and J by 1 base, and 4 bases separated the two germline ends. As DNA, the CDR3 is TGTGCCAGCAGTTCCGTAACTAATGAAAAACTGTTTTTT. Encoded protein: CASSSVTNEKLFF.

This rearrangement joins TRBV9 to TRBJ2-2; TRBD1 matches at 7 bases. Germline V gene lookup returns CDR1 SGDLS and CDR2 YYNGEE. The CDR3 contains 13 residues. J was trimmed by 5 bases and V by 4 bases; bases with no gene match: 2. CDR3 nucleotide sequence: TGTGCCAGCAGCCCGACAGGGACCGGGGAGCTGTTTTTT. This translates into CASSPTGTGELFF. Filled out from reference TRBV9 and TRBJ2-2, the complete variable domain reads DSGVTQTPKHLITATGQRVTLRCSPRSGDLSVYWYQQSLDQGLQFLIQYYNGEERAKGNILERFSAQQFPDLHSELNLSSLELGDSALYFCASSPTGTGELFFGEGSRLTVL.

This clone was observed a handful of times. The chain combines TRBV4-1 with TRBJ2-7, with TRBD2 matching 7 bases. CDR1 is MGHRA, CDR2 YSYEKL, per germline. With 1 base clipped from V and 3 bases from J, the junction kept 9 bases outside the gene matches. This CDR3 has 16 residues. CDR3 nucleotides: TGCGCCAGCAGCCAAGTAATATCTAGCGGATACTACGAGCAGTACTTC. Protein product: CASSQVISSGYYEQYF.

The sample holds one count of this clone. V and J are TRBV29-1 and TRBJ2-1, with TRBD1 identical over 11 bases. With V trimmed by 7 bases and J by 9 bases, 8 bases remained unmatched. CDR3 length: 13 amino acids. Germline-derived CDR1 and CDR2 are SQVTM and ANQGSEA. CDR3 coding DNA: TGCAGCGAGGAAGACGGGACAGGGGGTGAGCAGTTCTTC. Its protein is CSEEDGTGGEQFF.

The chain carries TRBV4-1 and TRBJ2-1; 16 bases line up with TRBD2. The CDR3 runs 16 residues. Germline V gives CDR1 MGHRA, CDR2 YSYEKL. Trimming cost V 3 bases and J 9 bases; bases outside gene matches: 5. In nucleotides, the CDR3 is TGCGCCAGCAGCCAGGGACTAGCGGGAGGGGGCGTTGAGCAGTTCTTC. Translation: CASSQGLAGGGVEQFF.

The rearrangement uses TRBV9 and TRBJ2-1, with D maybe TRBD2 (6 bases). V lost 3 bases to trimming and J lost 5 bases, with 12 bases between them. This CDR3 is built from 14 residues. Germline V gene data show CDR1 as SGDLS and CDR2 as YYNGEE. In DNA, the CDR3 is TGTGCCAGCAGCGAAGCCGGGAGCCACAATGAGCAGTTCTTC. This codes for CASSEAGSHNEQFF.

In its sample, this clone was seen once. The V and J genes are TRBV3-1 (or the pseudogene TRBV3-2) and TRBJ2-7; no clear D gene. This CDR3 is 14 amino acids long. The germline gives CDR1 LGHDT, CDR2 YNNKEL (reference sequence). V was pared by 0 bases and J by 4 bases, with 10 bases between. The CDR3 coding sequence is TGTGCCAGCAGCCAAGACATCACGAGTTACGAGCAGTACTTC. It encodes CASSQDITSYEQYF.

The chain recombines TRBV2 with TRBJ2-2; maybe TRBD2 (7 bases). Trimming shortened V by 2 bases and J by 5 bases, and 12 bases separated the two germline ends. Germline CDR1 reads SNHLY; CDR2 reads FYNNEI. The CDR3 consists of 15 residues. CDR3 nucleotide sequence: TGTGCCAGCAGTGAAAAGAGGGGGGGGACCGGGGAGCTGTTTTTT. This codes for CASSEKRGGTGELFF.

Comment on this clone: Within the sample, other DNA sequences also encode this same CDR3. The rearrangement links TRBV5-1 to TRBJ1-4; no definite D call. Trimming pared 0 bases from V and 5 bases from J, leaving 11 bases between. Germline CDR1 is SGHRS and CDR2 is YFSETQ. The CDR3 runs 15 residues. The CDR3 here is CASSLAAGNNEKLFF. The CDR3 DNA reads TGCGCCAGCAGCTTGGCCGCGGGTAACAATGAAAAACTGTTTTTT.

This chain joins TRBV2 and TRBJ2-4; D remains unclear. Trimming pared 6 bases from V and 3 bases from J, leaving 12 bases between. The CDR3 runs to 14 residues. The germline CDR1 and CDR2 sequences are SNHLY and FYNNEI. The DNA of the CDR3 is TGTGCCAGCAGCCCAACAGCATACAAAAACATTCAGTACTTC. It yields the protein CASSPTAYKNIQYF.

This chain links TRBV5-4 with TRBJ2-1; 12 positions match TRBD2. The germline gives CDR1 SGHNT, CDR2 YYREEE (reference sequence). The ends lost 3 bases at V and 2 bases at J; junction bases unmatched: 9. The CDR3 loop spans 18 amino acids. The CDR3 sequence: CASSSGTSGPRTYNEQFF. The CDR3 coding sequence is TGTGCCAGCAGCTCCGGGACTAGCGGGCCTCGTACCTACAATGAGCAGTTCTTC.

The chain is built from TRBV11-3 and TRBJ2-1, with 8 bases that match TRBD1. CDR1 SGHNT and CDR2 YENEEA come from the germline V gene. With 5 bases clipped from V and 3 bases from J, the junction kept 9 bases outside the gene matches. This CDR3 spans 16 amino acids. The DNA of the CDR3 is TGTGCCAGCAGCGCGGCCCGGACAGGGCTCTACAATGAGCAGTTCTTC. Its translation: CASSAARTGLYNEQFF.

This clone has a single count. The rearrangement links TRBV18 to TRBJ2-1; 10 bases are a match to TRBD1. The germline gives CDR1 KGHSH, CDR2 LQKENI. The CDR3 loop spans 16 amino acids. V was pared by 3 bases and J by 8 bases, with 10 bases of the junction left unmatched. CDR3 protein: CASSPFRDRGGDEQFF. CDR3 sequence (DNA): TGTGCCAGCTCACCGTTCCGGGACAGGGGTGGAGATGAGCAGTTCTTC. The entire variable domain, with the rest obtained from reference TRBV18 and TRBJ2-1, is as follows: NAGVMQNPRHLVRRRGQEARLRCSPMKGHSHVYWYRQLPEEGLKFMVYLQKENIIDESGMPKERFSAEFPKEGPSILRIQQVVRGDSAAYFCASSPFRDRGGDEQFFGPGTRLTVL.

There are a few counts of this clone. CDR3: CASSRTGGKLNEKLFF. CDR3 DNA: TGTGCCAGCAGCCGCACGGGGGGCAAACTTAATGAAAAACTGTTTTTT. J is TRBJ1-4 and V is TRBV14, with a tentative D call TRBD1 (6 bases). CDR3 size: 16 residues. Looked up from germline, CDR1 is SGHDN and CDR2 is FVKESK. V was pared by 4 bases and J by 4 bases, with 16 bases between.

V usage is TRBV27 and J usage is TRBJ2-5, with TRBD1 matching 8 bases. The trim removed 5 bases at V and 5 bases at J, leaving 19 bases unmatched. CDR1 MNHEY and CDR2 SMNVEV come from the germline V gene (reference sequence). CDR3 length: 18 amino acids. The CDR3 spells CASSTVREGRGLLETQYF. In DNA, the CDR3 is TGTGCCAGCAGTACAGTCCGTGAGGGCAGGGGGCTCTTGGAGACCCAGTACTTC.

V and J are TRBV19 and TRBJ2-1; TRBD2 matches at 9 bases. The ends lost 7 bases at V and 2 bases at J; junction bases unmatched: 6. The V gene's germline CDR1 is LNHDA and CDR2 SQIVND (reference sequence). There are 15 residues in the CDR3. This CDR3 reads CASIPVAGAYNEQFF. CDR3 DNA sequence: TGTGCCAGTATTCCCGTAGCGGGGGCCTACAATGAGCAGTTCTTC.

The rearrangement links TRBV12-3 or TRBV12-4 to TRBJ1-5; tentative D call: TRBD1 (6 bases). This CDR3 region has 13 residues. Deletions cut 3 bases from V and 5 bases from J, with 8 bases between. DNA for the CDR3: TGTGCCAGCAGTTTGTCAGGGGATCAGCCCCAGCATTTT. This translates into CASSLSGDQPQHF.

V usage is TRBV6-2 or TRBV6-3 and J usage is TRBJ2-7, with 9 bases that match TRBD1. The V gene's germline CDR1 is MNHEY and CDR2 SVGEGT. The CDR3 covers 14 residues. J lost 3 bases, V lost 0 bases, and 0 bases had no gene match. CDR3 nucleotides: TGTGCCAGCAGTTACTCGACAGGGGGCTACGAGCAGTACTTC. This gives the protein CASSYSTGGYEQYF.

The chain links TRBV25-1 to TRBJ2-7; tentatively, D is TRBD2 (6 bases). The germline CDR1 and CDR2 sequences are MGHDK and SYGVNS. V lost 3 bases and J lost 2, with 11 bases in between. This CDR3 comprises 14 residues. The CDR3: CASSDNRETYEQYF. The CDR3 coding sequence is TGTGCCAGCAGTGATAATCGGGAGACCTACGAGCAGTACTTC.

The chain combines TRBV4-1 with TRBJ2-7; TRBD1 might be the D (5 bases). The CDR3 contains 15 residues. V gave up 0 bases and J gave up 0 bases, with 9 bases separating them. The V gene's germline CDR1 is MGHRA and CDR2 YSYEKL. The CDR3 spells CASSQDRVASYEQYF. CDR3 bases: TGCGCCAGCAGCCAAGACAGGGTTGCCTCCTACGAGCAGTACTTC.

This chain uses TRBV18 with TRBJ2-7; TRBD2 matches 12 bases. Germline V gene lookup returns CDR1 KGHSH and CDR2 LQKENI. J gave up 3 bases and V 2 bases, and 2 bases lay outside the gene matches. The CDR3 loop spans 15 amino acids. This CDR3 reads CASSPSSGRGYEQYF. CDR3 nucleotides: TGTGCCAGCTCACCATCTAGCGGGAGGGGCTACGAGCAGTACTTC. The full variable domain, completed using reference TRBV18 and TRBJ2-7, is NAGVMQNPRHLVRRRGQEARLRCSPMKGHSHVYWYRQLPEEGLKFMVYLQKENIIDESGMPKERFSAEFPKEGPSILRIQQVVRGDSAAYFCASSPSSGRGYEQYFGPGTRLTVT.

The CDR3 region has the DNA TGTGCCAGCAGCTTAGAGAAGGGGCGTAACGTTCAGTACTTC. It specifies CASSLEKGRNVQYF. V and J are TRBV7-2 and TRBJ2-4; D is perhaps TRBD1 (5 bases). This CDR3 contains 14 residues. Trimming removed 1 base from V and 11 bases from J, with 15 bases in between. Germline values: CDR1 SGHTA, CDR2 FQGNSA.

This clone was recorded only once. The chain has TRBV9 and TRBJ2-5; 13 bases map to TRBD2. This CDR3 contains 18 residues. V was clipped by 4 bases and J by 2 bases; unmatched bases: 11. The V gene's germline CDR1 is SGDLS and CDR2 YYNGEE. The CDR3 protein is CASSLGTSGDLTQETQYF. Here the CDR3 DNA reads TGTGCCAGCAGCCTGGGGACTAGCGGGGACCTGACTCAAGAGACCCAGTACTTC.

V usage is TRBV29-1 and J usage is TRBJ1-1; the D is unclear. From germline, CDR1 is SQVTM and CDR2 ANQGSEA. CDR3 length equals 12 residues. V lost 2 bases and J lost 8, with 12 bases in between. CDR3 coding DNA: TGCAGCGTTGAACAGAAACGACTAGAAGCTTTCTTT. Amino acids: CSVEQKRLEAFF. The whole variable domain, remainder taken from reference TRBV29-1 and TRBJ1-1, is SAVISQKPSRDICQRGTSLTIQCQVDSQVTMMFWYRQQPGQSLTLIATANQGSEATYESGFVIDKFPISRPNLTFSTLTVSNMSPEDSSIYLCSVEQKRLEAFFGQGTRLTVV.

This chain connects TRBV28 to TRBJ2-1; 11 bases are a match to TRBD2. From germline, CDR1 is MDHEN and CDR2 SYDVKM. The CDR3 loop spans 17 amino acids. Trimming at V came to 3 bases and at J to 0 bases, leaving 4 bases not matched to a gene. CDR3 loop: CASSFPTSGSSYNEQFF. The CDR3 DNA follows: TGTGCCAGCAGTTTCCCAACTAGCGGGAGCTCCTACAATGAGCAGTTCTTC.

The chain links TRBV6-2 or TRBV6-3 to TRBJ2-7; 11 bases line up with TRBD2. With 2 bases clipped from V and 0 bases from J, the junction kept 6 bases outside the gene matches. This CDR3 region has 17 residues. Germline values: CDR1 MNHEY, CDR2 SVGEGT. In nucleotides, the CDR3 is TGTGCCAGCAGTTACGGGACTAGCGGCAAACCCTCCTACGAGCAGTACTTC. It encodes CASSYGTSGKPSYEQYF.

This chain uses TRBV10-1 with TRBJ1-1; D call uncertain. The CDR3 sequence is 13 residues long. Trimming stripped 8 bases from V and 1 base from J, with 11 bases between. Looked up from germline, CDR1 is WNHNN and CDR2 is SYGVQD (reference sequence). The CDR3 DNA is TGCGCCAGCCAAGTCCCACAGAACACTGAAGCTTTCTTT. This gives the protein CASQVPQNTEAFF.

V is TRBV5-1 and J is TRBJ2-5, with TRBD1 matching over 9 bases. Germline CDR1 reads SGHRS; CDR2 reads YFSETQ. The CDR3 length is 14 residues. With V trimmed by 4 bases and J by 5 bases, 6 bases remained unmatched. CDR3 in DNA: TGCGCCAGCAGCGGGGGACAGGGAAGGGAGACCCAGTACTTC. Translation: CASSGGQGRETQYF.